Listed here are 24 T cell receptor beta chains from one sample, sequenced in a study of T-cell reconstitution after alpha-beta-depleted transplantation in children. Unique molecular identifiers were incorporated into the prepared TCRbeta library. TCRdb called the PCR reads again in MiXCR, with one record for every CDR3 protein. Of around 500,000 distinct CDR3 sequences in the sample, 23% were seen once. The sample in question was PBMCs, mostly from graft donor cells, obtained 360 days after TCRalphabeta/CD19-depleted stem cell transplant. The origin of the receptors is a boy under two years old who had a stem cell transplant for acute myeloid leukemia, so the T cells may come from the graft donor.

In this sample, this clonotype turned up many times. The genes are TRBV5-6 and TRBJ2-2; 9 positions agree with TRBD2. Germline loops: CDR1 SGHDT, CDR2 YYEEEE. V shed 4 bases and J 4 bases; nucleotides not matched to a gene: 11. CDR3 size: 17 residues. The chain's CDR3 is CASSIGASGAVTGELFF. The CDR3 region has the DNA TGTGCCAGCAGCATTGGGGCTAGCGGGGCGGTCACCGGGGAGCTGTTTTTT.

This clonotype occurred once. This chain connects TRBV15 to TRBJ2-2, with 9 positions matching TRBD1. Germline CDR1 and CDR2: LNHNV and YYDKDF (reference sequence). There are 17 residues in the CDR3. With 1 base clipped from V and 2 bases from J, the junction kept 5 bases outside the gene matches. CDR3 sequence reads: CATSRGRTGANTGELFF. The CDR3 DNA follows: TGTGCCACCAGCAGAGGAAGGACAGGGGCTAACACCGGGGAGCTGTTTTTT.

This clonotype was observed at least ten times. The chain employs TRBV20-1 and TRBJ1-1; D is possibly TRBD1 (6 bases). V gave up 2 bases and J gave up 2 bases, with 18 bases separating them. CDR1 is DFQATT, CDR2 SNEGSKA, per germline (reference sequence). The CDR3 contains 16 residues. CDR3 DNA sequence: TGCAGTGCTAGAAATCGGCAGGGGATCTTCAACACTGAAGCTTTCTTT. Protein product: CSARNRQGIFNTEAFF.

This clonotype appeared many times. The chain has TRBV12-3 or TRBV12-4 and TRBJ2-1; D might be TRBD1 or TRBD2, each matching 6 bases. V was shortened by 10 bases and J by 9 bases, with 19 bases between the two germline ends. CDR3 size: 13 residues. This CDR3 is CATAGGSLGEQFF. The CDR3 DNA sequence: TGTGCCACCGCCGGGGGCTCGCTGGGTGAGCAGTTCTTC.

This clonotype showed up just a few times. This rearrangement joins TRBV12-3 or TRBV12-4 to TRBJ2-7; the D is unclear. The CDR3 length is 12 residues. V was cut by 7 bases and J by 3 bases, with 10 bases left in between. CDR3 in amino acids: CASTLTFYEQYF. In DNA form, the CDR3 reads TGTGCCAGCACCCTAACCTTCTACGAGCAGTACTTC.

The CDR3 nucleotides read TGTGCCACCAGGGCGCGGGGTGAGCAGTTCTTC. This sequence encodes CATRARGEQFF. J is TRBJ2-1 and V is TRBV24-1; tentative D call: TRBD2 (6 bases). CDR1 is KGHDR, CDR2 SFDVKD, per germline. This CDR3 region has 11 residues. V dropped 7 bases and J dropped 9 bases, with 9 bases sitting between them.

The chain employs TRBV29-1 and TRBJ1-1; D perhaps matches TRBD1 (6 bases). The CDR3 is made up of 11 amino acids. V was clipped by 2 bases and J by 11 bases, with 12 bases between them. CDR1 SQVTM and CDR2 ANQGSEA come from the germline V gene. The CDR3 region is CSVEWEQGAFF. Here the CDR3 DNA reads TGCAGCGTTGAATGGGAGCAGGGGGCTTTCTTT.

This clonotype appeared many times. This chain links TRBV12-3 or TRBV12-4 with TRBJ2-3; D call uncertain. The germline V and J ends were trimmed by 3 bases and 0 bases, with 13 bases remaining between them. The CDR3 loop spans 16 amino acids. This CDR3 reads CASSFGFGSSTDTQYF. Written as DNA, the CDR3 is TGTGCCAGCAGTTTTGGGTTCGGTTCTAGCACAGATACGCAGTATTTT.

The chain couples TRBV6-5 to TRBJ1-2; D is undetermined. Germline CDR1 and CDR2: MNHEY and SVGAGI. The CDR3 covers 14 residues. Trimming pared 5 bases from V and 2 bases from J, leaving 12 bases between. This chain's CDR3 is CASSRAVGNYGYTF. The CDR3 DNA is TGTGCCAGCAGTCGGGCCGTTGGAAACTATGGCTACACCTTC.

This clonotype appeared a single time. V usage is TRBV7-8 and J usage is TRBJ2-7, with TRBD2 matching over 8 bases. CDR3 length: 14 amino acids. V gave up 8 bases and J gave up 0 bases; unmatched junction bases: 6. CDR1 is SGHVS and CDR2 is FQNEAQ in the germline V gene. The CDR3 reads CASAYGGASYEQYF. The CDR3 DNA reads TGTGCCAGCGCATACGGGGGGGCCTCCTACGAGCAGTACTTC.

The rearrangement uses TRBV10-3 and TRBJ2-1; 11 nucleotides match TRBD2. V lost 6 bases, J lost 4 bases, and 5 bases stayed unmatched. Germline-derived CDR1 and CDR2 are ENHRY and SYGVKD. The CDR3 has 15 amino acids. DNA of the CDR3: TGTGCCATCAGCTTGACTAGCGGGGCTTACAATGAGCAGTTCTTC. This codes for CAISLTSGAYNEQFF.

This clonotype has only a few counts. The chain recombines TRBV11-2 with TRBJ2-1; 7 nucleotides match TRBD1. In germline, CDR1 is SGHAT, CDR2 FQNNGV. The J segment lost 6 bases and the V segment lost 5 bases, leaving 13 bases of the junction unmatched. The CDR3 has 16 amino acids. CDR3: CASSPYRGSGFNEQFF. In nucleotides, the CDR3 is TGTGCCAGCAGCCCGTACAGGGGATCGGGCTTCAATGAGCAGTTCTTC.

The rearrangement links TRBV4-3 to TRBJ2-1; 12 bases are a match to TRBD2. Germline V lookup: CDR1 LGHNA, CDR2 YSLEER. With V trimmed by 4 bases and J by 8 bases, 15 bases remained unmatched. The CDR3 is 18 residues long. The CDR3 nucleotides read TGCGCCAGCAGCCGCCTCCGGCCCGGACTAGCGGGGCGCGATGAGCAGTTCTTC. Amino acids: CASSRLRPGLAGRDEQFF.

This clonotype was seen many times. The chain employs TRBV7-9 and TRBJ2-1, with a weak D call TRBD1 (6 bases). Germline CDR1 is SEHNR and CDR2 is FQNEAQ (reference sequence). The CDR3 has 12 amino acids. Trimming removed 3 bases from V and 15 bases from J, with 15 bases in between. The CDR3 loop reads CASSFGQSHGFF. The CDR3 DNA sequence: TGTGCCAGCAGCTTTGGACAGAGCCATGGGTTCTTC. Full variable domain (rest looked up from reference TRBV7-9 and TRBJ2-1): DTGVSQNPRHKITKRGQNVTFRCDPISEHNRLYWYRQTLGQGPEFLTYFQNEAQLEKSRLLSDRFSAERPKGSFSTLEIQRTEQGDSAMYLCASSFGQSHGFFGPGTRLTVL.

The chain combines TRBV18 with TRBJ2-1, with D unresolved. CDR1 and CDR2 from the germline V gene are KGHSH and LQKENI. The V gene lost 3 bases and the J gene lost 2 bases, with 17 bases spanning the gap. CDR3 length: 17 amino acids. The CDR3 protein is CASSPEAGLLTYNEQFF. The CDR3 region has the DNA TGTGCCAGCTCACCCGAAGCCGGTCTATTAACCTACAATGAGCAGTTCTTC.

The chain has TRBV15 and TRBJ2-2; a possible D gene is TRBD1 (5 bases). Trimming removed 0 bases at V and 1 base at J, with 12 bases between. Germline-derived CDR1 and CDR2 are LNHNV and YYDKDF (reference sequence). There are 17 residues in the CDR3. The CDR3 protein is CATSRDPPRVNTGELFF. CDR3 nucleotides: TGTGCCACCAGCAGAGATCCTCCCAGGGTGAACACCGGGGAGCTGTTTTTT.

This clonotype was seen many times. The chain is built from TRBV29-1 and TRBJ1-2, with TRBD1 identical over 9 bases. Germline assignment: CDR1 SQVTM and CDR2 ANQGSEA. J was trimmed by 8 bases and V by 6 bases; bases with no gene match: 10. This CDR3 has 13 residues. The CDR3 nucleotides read TGCAGCGTACGGGACAGGGAGGAAAGAGGCTACACCTTC. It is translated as CSVRDREERGYTF.

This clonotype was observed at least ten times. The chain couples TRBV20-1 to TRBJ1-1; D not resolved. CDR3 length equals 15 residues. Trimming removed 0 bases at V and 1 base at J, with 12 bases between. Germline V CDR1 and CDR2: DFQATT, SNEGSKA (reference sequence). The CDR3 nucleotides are TGCAGTGCTAGAGACTTGGGTATAAGGAACACTGAAGCTTTCTTT. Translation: CSARDLGIRNTEAFF.

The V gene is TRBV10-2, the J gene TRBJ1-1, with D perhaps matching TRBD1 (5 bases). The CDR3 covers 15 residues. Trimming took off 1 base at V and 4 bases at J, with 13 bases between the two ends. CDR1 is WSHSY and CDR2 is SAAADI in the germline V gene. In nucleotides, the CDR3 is TGCGCCAGCAGTGAGTGGAGGCAGGGTAGCACTGAAGCTTTCTTT. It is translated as CASSEWRQGSTEAFF.

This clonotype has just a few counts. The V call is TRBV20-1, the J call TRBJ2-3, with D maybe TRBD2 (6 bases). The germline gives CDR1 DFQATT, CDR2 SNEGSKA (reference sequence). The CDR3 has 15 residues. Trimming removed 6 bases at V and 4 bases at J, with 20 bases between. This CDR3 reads CSARRVQARPDTQYF. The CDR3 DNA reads TGCAGTGCCCGGAGGGTACAAGCTCGGCCAGATACGCAGTATTTT.

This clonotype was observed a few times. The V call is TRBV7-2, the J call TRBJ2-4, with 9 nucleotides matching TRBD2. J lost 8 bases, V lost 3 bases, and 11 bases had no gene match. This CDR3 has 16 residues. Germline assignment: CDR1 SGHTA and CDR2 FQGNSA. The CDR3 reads CASSLIAGVLVDIQYF. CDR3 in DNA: TGTGCCAGCAGCTTGATAGCGGGGGTCTTGGTAGACATTCAGTACTTC.

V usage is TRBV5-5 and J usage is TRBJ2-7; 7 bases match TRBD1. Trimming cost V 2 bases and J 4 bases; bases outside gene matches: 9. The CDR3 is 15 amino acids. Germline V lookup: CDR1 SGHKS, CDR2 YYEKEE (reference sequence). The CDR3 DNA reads TGTGCCAGCAGCTTAGAACAGGGGCCCAATTACGAGCAGTACGTC. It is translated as CASSLEQGPNYEQYV.

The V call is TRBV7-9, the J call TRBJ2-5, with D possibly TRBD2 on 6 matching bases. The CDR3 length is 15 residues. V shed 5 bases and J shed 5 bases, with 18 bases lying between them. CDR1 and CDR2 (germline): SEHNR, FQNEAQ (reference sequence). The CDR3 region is CASSPLAIVAETQYF. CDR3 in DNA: TGTGCCAGCAGCCCGCTAGCGATAGTTGCGGAGACCCAGTACTTC.

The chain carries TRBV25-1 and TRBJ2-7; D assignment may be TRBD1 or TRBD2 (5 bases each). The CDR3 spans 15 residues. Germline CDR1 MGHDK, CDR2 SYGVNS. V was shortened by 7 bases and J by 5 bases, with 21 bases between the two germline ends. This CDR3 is CASIFRRGSLNEQYF. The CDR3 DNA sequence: TGTGCCAGCATCTTCCGCCGGGGCTCCCTCAACGAGCAGTACTTC.